Listed below are T cell receptor beta chains from one sample, sequenced in a study of glioma-infiltrating T cells after dendritic cell vaccination. Assay used: immunoSEQ multiplex PCR; TCRdb lists only in-frame clones, some missing. The sample comprises approximately 84,000 clones, around 84% of which are singletons, and approximately 14% rests with the top ten. The starting material was blood, obtained before dendritic cell vaccination. Every receptor here comes from a human donor with glioblastoma. The CDR3 runs from the conserved cysteine through the conserved F or W.

v_call,cdr3_aa
TRBV19,CASSTGILAGRGVSTDTQYF
TRBV11-2,CASSLGSGSPLHF
TRBV7-2,CASSLGDYWREMSQYF
TRBV2,CASAQGQSYSNQPQHF
TRBV7-6,CAGSRDSGNTIYF
TRBV6-5,CASSYSSGDIQYF
TRBV18,CASSSGLGANVLTF
TRBV7-9,CASSAGTATQGQAFF
TRBV7-2,CASSPGLAGYEQYF
TRBV19,CASRGRPNTGELFF
TRBV6-4,CASSDSSGDGSGELFF
TRBV6-5,CASSYSREPTVGQYF
TRBV4-1,CASSPRQAYNYNEQFF
TRBV6-1,CASSRGEQETQYF
TRBV7-8,CASSRGLAGEQYF
TRBV5-6,CASSLYRYDTEAFF
TRBV5-6,CASSLVGGYSYNEQFF
TRBV7-2,CASSPPGTGGSGNTIYF
TRBV5-1,CASSLGLSETQYF
TRBV30,CAWSGLFGNRAGEQYF
TRBV28,CASSQDRDTEAFF
TRBV2,CASRWDRDTGELFF
TRBV5-1,CASSLGYRGQDTEAFF
TRBV9,CASSVGPGTSGVYNEQFF
TRBV9,CASSGPGQGPYNEQFF
TRBV5-4,CASSLFGVRTDTQYF
TRBV11-3,CASSAGTGNIQYF
TRBV7-9,CASSLGQGADTEAFF
TRBV5-6,CASSGQGAQGYTF
TRBV7-2,CASSQSGGPNTDTQYF
TRBV27,CASSLGDREVDEQYF
TRBV18,CASSLRSGGKSYEQYF
TRBV4-3,CASSHSGTGSYEQYF
TRBV19,CASSIKGAENQPQHF
TRBV6-5,CASSAGGAGYTF
TRBV7-9,CASSPSGREGYGYTF
TRBV7-9,CASSLGTGFYEQYF
TRBV29-1,CSVEGDRVNEQFF
TRBV5-4,CASSSFVGTTNTGELFF
TRBV19,CASSIVGGGHGYGYTF
TRBV19,CASSLRQGRSHEQYF
TRBV13,CASSLGVSGSMYEQYF
TRBV7-7,CASSLAGYTGELFF
TRBV19,CASSLRASGIVDEQFF
TRBV6-5,CASSYLAGGPSNEQFF
TRBV29-1,CSVELSTGSYEQYF
TRBV7-8,CASSERGGRYNEQFF
TRBV5-1,CASSLKTSGYYEQYF
TRBV18,CASLREIANTEAFF
TRBV19,CASRGGSFDSNQPQHF
TRBV2,CASSPTEFEETQYF
TRBV30,CAWKLAGDEQYF
TRBV28,CASSSVGADNYGYTF
TRBV6-5,CASSITGGPGNEQFF